This note documents a single TCR beta chain sequence. Antigen unknown. Autoimmune disease history or systemic immunosuppression excluded patients. The data are from a study of OX40 agonist ivuxolimab in advanced cancers. Study-level results: Low levels of normalized T-cell clonal expansion also appeared in some nonresponders. At 0.1 to 3.0 mg/kg, CD4+ and CD8+ blood T cells expanded clonally by week 6.

Some clones are missing from TCRdb's copy, which holds only in-frame ones; the method was immunoSEQ multiplex PCR. The sample yields tens of thousands of clones, roughly 80% seen once. This specimen consisted of CD4+ or CD8+ T cells sorted from blood, obtained in a trial of the OX40 agonist ivuxolimab. This clonotype originated in an adult with an advanced solid tumor such as melanoma, head and neck, liver or kidney cancer.

CDR3 sequence (DNA): TGCGCCAGCAGCCAAGCCGGGACTAGCGGGGCCGGTAGCACAGATACGCAGTATTTT. Its protein product is CASSQAGTSGAGSTDTQYF. The rearrangement joins TRBV4-1 to TRBJ2-3; 13 nucleotides match TRBD2. The CDR3 sequence is 19 residues long. Trimming cost V 1 base and J 0 bases; bases outside gene matches: 7. CDR1 MGHRA and CDR2 YSYEKL come from the germline V gene.